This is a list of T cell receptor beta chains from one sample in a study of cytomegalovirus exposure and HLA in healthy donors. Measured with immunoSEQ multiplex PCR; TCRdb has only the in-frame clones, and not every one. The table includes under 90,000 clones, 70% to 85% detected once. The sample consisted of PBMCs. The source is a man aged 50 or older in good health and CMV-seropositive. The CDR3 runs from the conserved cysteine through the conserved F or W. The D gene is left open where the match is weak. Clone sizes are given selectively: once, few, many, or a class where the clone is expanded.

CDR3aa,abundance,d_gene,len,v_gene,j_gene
CASSQGTGPNQPQHF,-,TRBD1,15,TRBV7-3,TRBJ1-5
CASSWAGVNSPLHF,-,-,14,TRBV6-5,TRBJ1-6
CASSLALTGDQPQHF,-,TRBD1,15,TRBV7-9,TRBJ1-5
CASSLSWTQQETQYF,once,-,15,TRBV27,TRBJ2-5
CASSVTGALITEAFF,-,TRBD1,15,TRBV11-2,TRBJ1-1
CASSDFRGPEAFF,-,-,13,TRBV10-1,TRBJ1-1
CASSLTLAGTYNEQFF,-,TRBD2,16,TRBV5-1,TRBJ2-1
CASSEAANYGYTF,-,-,13,TRBV14,TRBJ1-2
CASSVGGSGSRSKNIQYF,-,TRBD2,18,TRBV9,TRBJ2-4
CSSSFTTGWLGELFF,-,-,15,TRBV7-9,TRBJ2-2
CASSSTSGPTYEQYF,-,TRBD2,15,TRBV7-9,TRBJ2-7
CASTNGVASPLHF,-,-,13,TRBV7-9,TRBJ1-6
CASSVTYNSPLHF,-,-,13,TRBV25-1,TRBJ1-6
CASSFKEVASGSNEQFF,-,TRBD2,17,TRBV11-3,TRBJ2-1
CSVALATYEQFF,-,-,12,TRBV29-1,TRBJ2-1
CASSSTGGWCNQPQHF,-,-,16,TRBV21-1,TRBJ1-5
CASSYHDTQYF,few,-,11,TRBV6-5,TRBJ2-3
CATGLAGDSTDTQYF,few,TRBD2,15,TRBV10-3,TRBJ2-3
CASSSQGSYGYTF,-,-,13,TRBV2,TRBJ1-2
CASGPLAHSSYNEQFF,-,TRBD2,16,TRBV5-1,TRBJ2-1
CTSSHLRPGQHNSPLHF,-,-,17,TRBV1,TRBJ1-6
CASSPQGGPIQETQYF,-,-,16,TRBV14,TRBJ2-5
CASSHSTEQGGYTF,-,-,14,TRBV23-1,TRBJ1-2
CASSPGTGSNQPQHF,-,TRBD1,15,TRBV27,TRBJ1-5
CASSSPYSGSRDTQYF,few,TRBD2,16,TRBV5-1,TRBJ2-3
CASSPREGANEQFF,-,TRBD2,14,TRBV18,TRBJ2-1
CASSHSGNTGELFF,-,-,14,TRBV4-3,TRBJ2-2
CASSLGPGKSGELFF,-,-,15,TRBV7-6,TRBJ2-2
CASSLRGTSNEQFF,-,TRBD2,14,TRBV7-3,TRBJ2-1
CASSLIPLGTSGHYEQYF,-,TRBD2,18,TRBV27,TRBJ2-7
CASSFATGGINTEAFF,-,TRBD1,16,TRBV7-2,TRBJ1-1
CASSPRTGGVYGYTF,few,TRBD1,15,TRBV27,TRBJ1-2
CASSQGVAVTYEQYF,once,-,15,TRBV4-2,TRBJ2-7
CASSLIAGVQDTQYF,few,TRBD2,15,TRBV27,TRBJ2-3
CASSFSGATEAFF,-,-,13,TRBV7-8,TRBJ1-1
CASSDRGIGQPQHF,-,TRBD1,14,TRBV7-2,TRBJ1-5
CASSPGTRTADTQYF,-,TRBD2,15,TRBV18,TRBJ2-3
CASSERSSGGYEQYF,-,TRBD2,15,TRBV2,TRBJ2-7
CASSSQNQEFEAFF,-,-,14,TRBV5-4,TRBJ1-1
CASGGGDDYNEQFF,-,-,14,TRBV6-1,TRBJ2-1
CASSLRAGELFF,-,-,12,TRBV27,TRBJ2-2
CASSVGFVADYGYTF,-,-,15,TRBV9,TRBJ1-2
CASRETENAQPQHF,-,-,14,TRBV2,TRBJ1-5
CASSLLAGTNNEQFF,once,TRBD2,15,TRBV5-4,TRBJ2-1
CASEMGGMDGYTF,-,-,13,TRBV19,TRBJ1-2
CASSPLLRGRLNTGELFF,-,-,18,TRBV4-1,TRBJ2-2
CASRQGMNTEAFF,-,TRBD1,13,TRBV11-3,TRBJ1-1
CASSPGTSGYEQYF,-,TRBD2,14,TRBV14,TRBJ2-7
CASSSRRQTQETQYF,-,-,15,TRBV27,TRBJ2-5
CASSMGRKETQYF,-,-,13,TRBV19,TRBJ2-5
CASSPHGLAGGSRNEQFF,-,TRBD2,18,TRBV5-1,TRBJ2-1
CASSQNTRVPGELFF,-,-,15,TRBV4-1,TRBJ2-2